The present entry profiles one T cell receptor (beta chain) with its context. The specificity of this receptor is unknown. Base qualities are not at hand, and no much larger clone is one base apart. Tumor samples were collected prior to definitive surgery or chemotherapy. Genomic DNA was extracted by the MD Anderson Biospecimen Extraction Resource, and TCR sequencing was done by the MD Anderson Cancer Genomics Laboratory. These data belong to a study of high-grade serous ovarian cancer treatment subgroups (dated by TCRdb to about 2021). For context, the study as a whole: A mean of 14,192 reads and about 7,500 unique TCR beta rearrangements per sample was generated by sequencing. TCR beta repertoires were profiled in patients with high-grade serous ovarian cancer who were grouped, under a laparoscopic triage algorithm, by complete gross resection or by neoadjuvant chemotherapy response. The approximately 30-patient cohort included roughly 10 patients with no residual disease after primary surgery (R0), roughly 10 excellent NACT responders, and roughly 10 poor NACT responders. Each patient contributed one primary tumor and two metastatic tumor samples, giving about 83 samples in total.

The approximately 100 tumor samples underwent high-throughput TCR profiling with ImmunoSEQ. The paper's processing steps were these. To measure repertoire diversity, the metrics used were richness (unique productive sequences), clonality, evenness and relatedness, and the Bhattacharyya coefficient was used to assess similarity between samples. Conclusions stayed consistent in a sensitivity analysis that left out TCRs with fewer than two reads. This immuneACCESS table, as held by TCRdb, lists in-frame sequences with V and J called but not all clones. Of the missing ones, under half trace to an unresolved V gene in checked studies; the others have no known cause. D and trimming come from the DNA, and the V and J calls and clone size come from that table. This sample lists some 3,100 clones; 60% to 85% were detected once. Together, the top ten hold 29% of the sample. Study-wide conclusions, independent of this receptor: TCR clonal relatedness was found to be positively correlated with neoantigen level and, by trend, with copy number variation and mutation load derived from whole-genome sequencing. The TCR repertoire analyses centered on CDR3, and CDR1 and CDR2 were not analyzed. Repertoire similarity between tumors of the same patient ranged roughly 0.095 to 0.8, whereas almost no similarity was seen between different patients. Spatial information was not captured by bulk tumor TCR sequencing, so insight into HGSC tumor complexity and diversity was limited.

This sequence originates from a human donor with high-grade serous ovarian cancer. Sequences were obtained from tumor tissue.

The CDR3 in this case is CASSQESSGRAGEQYF. The DNA sequence reads TGTGCCAGCAGCCAAGAATCGAGCGGGAGGGCCGGGGAGCAGTACTTC. The chain employs TRBV7-9 and TRBJ2-7; the central 10 bases match TRBD2. As encoded in the germline V gene (reference sequence), CDR1 is SEHNR while CDR2 is FQNEAQ. Germline trimming amounts to 5 bases on V and 7 bases on J, with 14 as the count of junction bases outside the gene matches. The CDR3 goes from the cysteine to the phenylalanine over 16 residues. Only CDR3 DNA is held: 48 bases, read in frame from base 1.